This T cell receptor beta chain was documented in a study of T-cell reconstitution after alpha-beta-depleted transplantation in children. The CDR3 length is 10 residues. V lost 7 bases to trimming and J lost 8 bases; unmatched junction nucleotides: 4. The germline CDR1 and CDR2 sequences are SQVTM and ANQGSEA. Preparation of the TCRbeta library was carried out with unique molecular identifiers. Each CDR3 protein is one row after TCRdb ran MiXCR on the PCR reads. The profile shows hundreds of thousands of distinct CDR3 sequences, roughly 9% of them singletons. This clonotype was counted ten times or more.

The source was PBMCs from the stem cell graft donor, collected from the stem cell graft. This sequence joins TRBV29-1 and TRBJ1-1, with TRBD1 matching 7 bases. This receptor was obtained from a human donor who donated a stem cell graft to a child with acute lymphoblastic leukemia. The CDR3 DNA reads TGCAGCGACGGACAGGAGGAAGCTTTCTTT. It encodes CSDGQEEAFF.